Shown below are 13 T cell receptor beta chains from a single sample sequenced in a study of shared clonotypes between healthy human individuals. Sequencing was performed with immunoSEQ multiplex PCR; in TCRdb, only in-frame clones are kept and a portion is missing. Seen here are about 2.1 million clones, around 93% observed once, and the top ten hold more than 1.5%. The naive CD8 population came from CD45RO-negative cells selected for CCR7, without terminally differentiated effector memory CD45RA+ cells. The sequencing input was naive CD8+ T cells from PBMCs. The receptors derive from a young man in good health. Some clones in this sample may be carry-over from other donors' samples.

The chain combines TRBV27 with TRBJ2-1; the D is unclear. CDR3 length: 15 amino acids. Germline CDR1 MNHEY, CDR2 SMNVEV (reference sequence). V was clipped by 4 bases and J by 0 bases, with 10 bases between them. The CDR3 DNA reads TGTGCCAGCAGTTACGCTCCGAGCTCCTACAATGAGCAGTTCTTC. Translation: CASSYAPSSYNEQFF.

CDR3 nucleotide sequence: TGTGCCATCAGTGATGCGGCGACCCTGGGCCAGTACCAAGAGACCCAGTACTTC. This codes for CAISDAATLGQYQETQYF. V gene TRBV10-3 combines with J gene TRBJ2-5; the D is unclear. CDR1 and CDR2 (germline): ENHRY, SYGVKD. V lost 3 bases and J 0 bases, leaving 20 bases between the germline ends. CDR3 length: 18 residues.

This sequence joins TRBV10-1 and TRBJ2-7; tentative D call: TRBD2 (7 bases). The ends were cut back, 6 bases at V and 3 bases at J, with 21 bases in the middle. The germline V gene encodes CDR1 WNHNN and CDR2 SYGVQD (reference sequence). The CDR3 covers 16 residues. For the CDR3, the DNA is TGCGCCAGCAGCCCGGGAGCCCCGGGGGGCCGCTACGAGCAGTACTTC. Protein: CASSPGAPGGRYEQYF.

This chain uses TRBV28 with TRBJ2-2, with no clear D. The V gene's germline CDR1 is MDHEN and CDR2 SYDVKM. This CDR3 spans 16 amino acids. Trimming pared 4 bases from V and 1 base from J, leaving 13 bases between. The CDR3 DNA follows: TGTGCCAGCAGTTCCGCCCCTACCCAGAACACCGGGGAGCTGTTTTTT. It translates to CASSSAPTQNTGELFF.

The chain employs TRBV19 and TRBJ2-7; D may be TRBD2 (6 bases). CDR3 length equals 15 residues. With 5 bases removed from V and 4 bases from J, the gap between germline ends came to 18 bases. Per germline, CDR1 LNHDA and CDR2 SQIVND (reference sequence). The CDR3 region is CASSPNAGPSYEQYF. The CDR3 DNA follows: TGTGCCAGTAGTCCAAATGCGGGACCCTCGTACGAGCAGTACTTC.

The sample holds one count of this clone. The chain has TRBV6-1 and TRBJ2-3, with no clear D. The germline V gene encodes CDR1 MNHNS and CDR2 SASEGT. The V gene lost 6 bases and the J gene lost 3 bases, with 10 bases spanning the gap. The CDR3 is 13 residues long. In DNA form, the CDR3 reads TGTGCCAGCAGGTGGCTCACTACAGATACGCAGTATTTT. Its protein is CASRWLTTDTQYF.

This clone showed up just once. This chain uses TRBV4-2 with TRBJ1-2, with 8 bases identical to TRBD1. J lost 7 bases, V lost 1 base, and 11 bases had no gene match. The germline V gene has CDR1 LGHNA and CDR2 YNFKEQ. This CDR3 has 16 residues. The CDR3 DNA reads TGTGCCAGCAGCCAAGGAGGGTACAGGGGGACGGGTGGCTACACCTTC. Amino acid sequence: CASSQGGYRGTGGYTF.

This clone was seen a single time. V is TRBV7-3 and J is TRBJ2-6; D gene unclear. Germline values: CDR1 SGHTA, CDR2 FQGTGA. This CDR3 is 16 amino acids long. Trimming shortened V by 5 bases and J by 0 bases, and 11 bases separated the two germline ends. CDR3 sequence reads: CASSGYLGSGANVLTF. CDR3 nucleotide sequence: TGTGCCAGCAGCGGTTACTTGGGCTCTGGGGCCAACGTCCTGACTTTC. Looking up the rest from reference TRBV7-3 and TRBJ2-6 gives the full variable domain: GAGVSQTPSNKVTEKGKYVELRCDPISGHTALYWYRQSLGQGPEFLIYFQGTGAADDSGLPNDRFFAVRPEGSVSTLKIQRTERGDSAVYLCASSGYLGSGANVLTFGAGSRLTVL.

The chain combines TRBV7-3 with TRBJ1-1, with D maybe TRBD1 (5 bases). The germline V gene encodes CDR1 SGHTA and CDR2 FQGTGA. The CDR3 extends over 15 amino acids. V was shortened by 2 bases and J by 1 base, with 11 bases between the two germline ends. CDR3 sequence reads: CASSLFGGANTEAFF. In DNA, the CDR3 is TGTGCCAGCAGCTTATTCGGGGGAGCGAACACTGAAGCTTTCTTT. Variable domain in full (rest from reference TRBV7-3 and TRBJ1-1): GAGVSQTPSNKVTEKGKYVELRCDPISGHTALYWYRQSLGQGPEFLIYFQGTGAADDSGLPNDRFFAVRPEGSVSTLKIQRTERGDSAVYLCASSLFGGANTEAFFGQGTRLTVV.

V gene TRBV7-9 combines with J gene TRBJ2-7; 7 bases agree with TRBD1. CDR1 is SEHNR, CDR2 FQNEAQ, per germline (reference sequence). The V gene end was trimmed by 7 bases and the J gene end by 1 base; junction bases not matched to a gene: 10. CDR3 size: 15 residues. CDR3 in DNA: TGTGCCAGCACCCCTAGGACAGGCCAATCCTACGAGCAGTACTTC. It translates to CASTPRTGQSYEQYF.

CDR3 in amino acids: CASAPWGGNQPQHF. Here the CDR3 DNA reads TGTGCCAGCGCACCGTGGGGGGGCAATCAGCCCCAGCATTTT. This chain uses TRBV27 with TRBJ1-5; the D gene is possibly TRBD1 (5 bases). Trimming took off 8 bases at V and 2 bases at J, with 13 bases between the two ends. Germline loops: CDR1 MNHEY, CDR2 SMNVEV (reference sequence). The CDR3 has 14 amino acids.

V and J are TRBV6-5 and TRBJ2-1; the D is unclear. In germline, CDR1 is MNHEY, CDR2 SVGAGI. With 2 bases removed from V and 10 bases from J, the gap between germline ends came to 12 bases. The CDR3 sequence is 13 residues long. The CDR3 region has the DNA TGTGCCAGCAGTTACGCCATATCTGGAGAGCAGTTCTTC. Protein sequence: CASSYAISGEQFF.

The J gene is TRBJ2-1, the V gene TRBV11-2; 9 positions agree with TRBD2. CDR1 is SGHAT and CDR2 is FQNNGV in the germline V gene. V was pared by 0 bases and J by 5 bases, with 5 bases of the junction left unmatched. The CDR3 contains 16 residues. The CDR3 coding sequence is TGTGCCAGCAGCTTAGACCGGACTAGCGCTGACAATGAGCAGTTCTTC. Translated, it gives CASSLDRTSADNEQFF.